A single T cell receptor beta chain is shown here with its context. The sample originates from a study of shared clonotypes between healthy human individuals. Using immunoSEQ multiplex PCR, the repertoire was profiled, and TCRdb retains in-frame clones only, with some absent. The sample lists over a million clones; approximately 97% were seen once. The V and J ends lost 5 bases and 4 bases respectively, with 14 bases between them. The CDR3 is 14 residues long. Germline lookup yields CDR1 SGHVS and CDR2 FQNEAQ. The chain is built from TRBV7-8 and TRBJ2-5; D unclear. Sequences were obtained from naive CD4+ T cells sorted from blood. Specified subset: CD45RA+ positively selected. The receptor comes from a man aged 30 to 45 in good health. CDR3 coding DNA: TGTGCCAGCAGCCATCCTATCACGGGAGAGACCCAGTACTTC. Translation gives CASSHPITGETQYF.